Detailed here is one T cell receptor (beta chain). The sample originates from a study of CD8+CD57+ T cells in acquired aplastic anemia. CD8+CD57+ cell expansion, shown by flow cytometry, had occurred in the patients selected for sequencing. CDR3 and TCR beta VDJ profiling relied on a genomic DNA template. TCRdb fed the reads into MiXCR, producing one record per CDR3 protein. The data show hundreds of thousands of distinct CDR3 sequences, around 82% seen once. Trimming left V 7 bases short and J 1 base short, with 13 bases between. The CDR3 is 13 amino acids. From germline, CDR1 is SQVTM and CDR2 ANQGSEA.

The chain uses TRBV29-1 and TRBJ1-1; D is ambiguous. Sequences were obtained from sorted CD4+, CD8+, or CD8+CD57+ T cells (not recorded which) from PBMCs. This receptor was taken from a human donor with aplastic anemia. The CDR3 bases are TGCAGCGAGGATCCAGGCTCGAACACTGAAGCTTTCTTT. Amino acid sequence: CSEDPGSNTEAFF. The whole variable domain, filled in from reference TRBV29-1 and TRBJ1-1, reads SAVISQKPSRDICQRGTSLTIQCQVDSQVTMMFWYRQQPGQSLTLIATANQGSEATYESGFVIDKFPISRPNLTFSTLTVSNMSPEDSSIYLCSEDPGSNTEAFFGQGTRLTVV.